A selection of T cell receptor beta chains follows, all from one sample in a study of T cell clonotyping in hematopoietic cell transplantation. Data came from immunoSEQ multiplex PCR; TCRdb stores just in-frame clones and leaves some out. The table has 29,000 or so clones, 60% to 85% seen once. The material was peripheral blood mononuclear cells, obtained before stem cell transplant. All receptors come from a woman aged 30 to 39 with chronic myeloid leukemia. Some clones in this sample may be carry-over from other donors' samples. Both conserved end residues are part of each CDR3. Fields, in order: D gene, V gene, J gene, clone size, CDR3 DNA, CDR3 protein. D genes are given only for firm matches. Part of the rows lack a size; the others show once, few, many or a class for expanded clones.

>-|TRBV5-8|TRBJ1-2|-
TGTGCCAGCAGCTCTGGTGCGGTTGCTAACTATGGCTACACCTTC
CASSSGAVANYGYTF
>-|TRBV9|TRBJ2-3|-
TGTGCCAGCAGCGTAAAGGAACTCGCTAGCACAGATACGCAGTATTTT
CASSVKELASTDTQYF
>-|TRBV6-5|TRBJ1-1|-
TGTGCCAGCAGTTACGGCGCCAGGGGCATGACTGAAGCTTTCTTT
CASSYGARGMTEAFF
>-|TRBV5-6|TRBJ1-2|-
TGTGCCAGCAGCAATACAGTGTACCTCTATGGCTACACCTTC
CASSNTVYLYGYTF
>-|TRBV19|TRBJ1-2|few
TGTGCCAGTTTTTCTCCTAACTATGGCTACACCTTC
CASFSPNYGYTF
>-|TRBV4-1|TRBJ2-2|-
TGCGCCAGCAGCCAAGTGTTGAGGGGCCGCACCGGGGAGCTGTTTTTT
CASSQVLRGRTGELFF
>-|TRBV4-1|TRBJ1-1|few
TGCGCCAGCAGCCAACCGGCACCGATGGGGAGTACTGAAGCTTTCTTT
CASSQPAPMGSTEAFF
>-|TRBV28|TRBJ1-3|-
TGTGCCAGCAGTTTAGACGGGCGGGGAAACACCATATATTTT
CASSLDGRGNTIYF
>-|TRBV29-1|TRBJ1-1|-
TGCAGCATAGGTCTCGGACGGACCCCTAAAGCTGAAGCTTTCTTT
CSIGLGRTPKAEAFF
>-|TRBV7-2|TRBJ2-6|few
TGTGCCAGCAGCCCCCAGAGCTCTGGGGCCAACGTCCTGACTTTC
CASSPQSSGANVLTF
>-|TRBV10-3|TRBJ2-2|-
TGTGCCATCAGTGCCGACGGAGCGAACACCGGGGAGCTGTTTTTT
CAISADGANTGELFF
>-|TRBV7-9|TRBJ1-1|-
TGTGCCAGCAGCGTGACAGCTTACACTGAAGCTTTCTTT
CASSVTAYTEAFF
>-|TRBV14|TRBJ1-5|-
TGTGCCAGCAGCCAAGACGGATCCAATAATAGCAATCAGCCCCAGCATTTT
CASSQDGSNNSNQPQHF
>-|TRBV5-1|TRBJ2-2|-
TGCGCCAGCAGCGACCGGGACGGCGGGGAGCTGTTTTTT
CASSDRDGGELFF
>-|TRBV19|TRBJ1-1|-
TGTGCCAGTAGTATGTCGTCACGGGCCCCTGAAGCTTTCTTT
CASSMSSRAPEAFF